These T cell receptor beta chains were read from a single sample in a study of cytomegalovirus exposure and HLA in healthy donors. The data were produced by immunoSEQ multiplex PCR, yet TCRdb's version contains in-frame clones alone and is incomplete. The data show around 140,000 clones, approximately 85% seen once. Sequences were obtained from PBMCs. The receptor set was obtained from a woman aged 40 to 50 in good health and CMV-seronegative. The CDR3 runs from the conserved cysteine through the conserved F or W. D genes are given only for firm matches. Not all rows give a size; the values are once, few, many and, for expanded clones, a class.

D gene: -; V gene: TRBV6-5; J gene: TRBJ2-7; clone size: -; CDR3 DNA: TGTGCCAGCAGGCCGCTGGGGCGCTACGAGCAGTACTTC; CDR3 protein: CASRPLGRYEQYF
D gene: -; V gene: TRBV2; J gene: TRBJ2-4; clone size: -; CDR3 DNA: TGTGCCAGCAGTGAGACCCGGGAGAACATTCAGTACTTC; CDR3 protein: CASSETRENIQYF
D gene: -; V gene: TRBV2; J gene: TRBJ2-1; clone size: -; CDR3 DNA: TGTGCCAGCAGTGGCCAAACGGGTTACAATGAGCAGTTCTTC; CDR3 protein: CASSGQTGYNEQFF
D gene: TRBD2; V gene: TRBV7-2; J gene: TRBJ2-7; clone size: -; CDR3 DNA: TGTGCCAGCAGCACTTCGCCTAGCGGGAGGTCCTACGAGCAGTACTTC; CDR3 protein: CASSTSPSGRSYEQYF
D gene: -; V gene: TRBV5-1; J gene: TRBJ2-1; clone size: -; CDR3 DNA: TGCGCCAGCAGTCGCGACGAGGATTACAATGAGCAGTTCTTC; CDR3 protein: CASSRDEDYNEQFF
D gene: -; V gene: TRBV7-8; J gene: TRBJ2-4; clone size: -; CDR3 DNA: TGTGCCAGCAGCTTACCGGGATCCCAAAACATTCAGTACTTC; CDR3 protein: CASSLPGSQNIQYF
D gene: TRBD1; V gene: TRBV4-1; J gene: TRBJ2-7; clone size: few; CDR3 DNA: TGCGCCAGCAGCCAAGGGTTTAAGCTAGGACAGGGGCCCTACGAGCAGTACTTC; CDR3 protein: CASSQGFKLGQGPYEQYF
D gene: -; V gene: TRBV7-2; J gene: TRBJ1-2; clone size: -; CDR3 DNA: TGTGCCAGCAGCCCTGACAGAAACTATGGCTACACCTTC; CDR3 protein: CASSPDRNYGYTF
D gene: TRBD2; V gene: TRBV5-5; J gene: TRBJ2-7; clone size: -; CDR3 DNA: TGTGCCAGCAGCTTGGGACTAGCGGGAGTGTCCTACGAGCAGTACTTC; CDR3 protein: CASSLGLAGVSYEQYF
D gene: TRBD2; V gene: TRBV5-1; J gene: TRBJ2-5; clone size: -; CDR3 DNA: TGCGCCAGCAGCTTGAGGGCTAGCGGGAGCTTCCAAGAGACCCAGTACTTC; CDR3 protein: CASSLRASGSFQETQYF
D gene: -; V gene: TRBV11-2; J gene: TRBJ2-1; clone size: -; CDR3 DNA: TGTGCCAGCAGCCCTGGAGGGCGCGAGCAGTTCTTC; CDR3 protein: CASSPGGREQFF
D gene: TRBD2; V gene: TRBV10-3; J gene: TRBJ2-7; clone size: -; CDR3 DNA: TGTGCCATCAGTGAAAGCGGGACTAGCGGGAGCTCCTACGAGCAGTACTTC; CDR3 protein: CAISESGTSGSSYEQYF